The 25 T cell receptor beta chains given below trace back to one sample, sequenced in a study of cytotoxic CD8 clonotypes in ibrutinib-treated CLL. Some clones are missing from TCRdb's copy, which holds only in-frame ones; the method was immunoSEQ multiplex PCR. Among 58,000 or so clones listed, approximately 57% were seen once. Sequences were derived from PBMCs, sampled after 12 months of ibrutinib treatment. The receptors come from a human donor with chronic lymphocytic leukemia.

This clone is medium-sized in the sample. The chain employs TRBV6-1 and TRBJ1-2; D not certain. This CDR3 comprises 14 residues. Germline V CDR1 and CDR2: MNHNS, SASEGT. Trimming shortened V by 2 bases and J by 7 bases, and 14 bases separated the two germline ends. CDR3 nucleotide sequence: TGTGCCAGCAGTGAATTTAAAGGGCCCGGTGGCTACACCTTC. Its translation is CASSEFKGPGGYTF.

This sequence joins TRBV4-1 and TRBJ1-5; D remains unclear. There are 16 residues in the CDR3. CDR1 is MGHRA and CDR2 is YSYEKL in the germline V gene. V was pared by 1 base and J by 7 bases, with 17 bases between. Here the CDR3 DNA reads TGCGCCAGCAGCCAAGGTAGATTCACGGGTGGCCAGCCCCAGCATTTT. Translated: CASSQGRFTGGQPQHF.

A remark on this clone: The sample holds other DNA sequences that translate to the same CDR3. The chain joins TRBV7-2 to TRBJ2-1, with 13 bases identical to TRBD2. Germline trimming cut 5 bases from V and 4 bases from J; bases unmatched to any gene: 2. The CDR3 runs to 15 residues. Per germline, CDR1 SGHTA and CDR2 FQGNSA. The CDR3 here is CASSPGLAGYNEQFF. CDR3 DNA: TGTGCCAGCAGCCCGGGACTAGCGGGGTACAATGAGCAGTTCTTC.

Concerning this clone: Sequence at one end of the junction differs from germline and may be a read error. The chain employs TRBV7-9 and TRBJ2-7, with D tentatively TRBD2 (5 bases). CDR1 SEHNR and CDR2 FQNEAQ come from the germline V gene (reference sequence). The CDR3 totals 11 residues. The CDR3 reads CASSLGTHGIF. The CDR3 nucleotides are TGTGCCAGCAGCTTAGGGACTCATGGAATCTTC.

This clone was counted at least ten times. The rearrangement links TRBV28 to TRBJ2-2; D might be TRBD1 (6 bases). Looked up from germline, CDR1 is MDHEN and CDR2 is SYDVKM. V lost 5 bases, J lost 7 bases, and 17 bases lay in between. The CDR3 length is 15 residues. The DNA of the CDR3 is TGTGCCAGCAGTCATCCCTTTGGACAGATCGGGGAGCTGTTTTTT. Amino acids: CASSHPFGQIGELFF.

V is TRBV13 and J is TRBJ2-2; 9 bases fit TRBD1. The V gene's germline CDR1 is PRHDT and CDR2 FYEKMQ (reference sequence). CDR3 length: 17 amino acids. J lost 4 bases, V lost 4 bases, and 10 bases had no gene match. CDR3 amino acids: CASSSPPGTGPTGELFF. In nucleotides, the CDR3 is TGTGCCAGCAGCTCCCCCCCCGGGACAGGGCCCACCGGGGAGCTGTTTTTT. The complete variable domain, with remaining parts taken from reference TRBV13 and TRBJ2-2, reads AAGVIQSPRHLIKEKRETATLKCYPIPRHDTVYWYQQGPGQDPQFLISFYEKMQSDKGSIPDRFSAQQFSDYHSELNMSSLELGDSALYFCASSSPPGTGPTGELFFGEGSRLTVL.

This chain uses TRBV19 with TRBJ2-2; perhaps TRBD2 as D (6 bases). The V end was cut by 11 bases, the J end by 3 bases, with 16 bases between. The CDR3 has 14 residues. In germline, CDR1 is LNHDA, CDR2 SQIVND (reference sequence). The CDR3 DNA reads TGTGCCCTTAGGAGGGAAGATTACACCGGGGAGCTGTTTTTT. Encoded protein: CALRREDYTGELFF.

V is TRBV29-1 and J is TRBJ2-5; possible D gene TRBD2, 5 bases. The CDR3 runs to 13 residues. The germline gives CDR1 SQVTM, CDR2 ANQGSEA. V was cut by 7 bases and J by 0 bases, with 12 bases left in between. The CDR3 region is CSARGSNQETQYF. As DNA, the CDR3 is TGCAGCGCCCGGGGTAGCAACCAAGAGACCCAGTACTTC.

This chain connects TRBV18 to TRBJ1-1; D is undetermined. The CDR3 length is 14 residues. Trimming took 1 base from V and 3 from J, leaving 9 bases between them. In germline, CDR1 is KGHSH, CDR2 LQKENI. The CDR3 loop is CASSPQGRDTEAFF. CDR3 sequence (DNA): TGTGCCAGCTCACCACAGGGTCGTGACACTGAAGCTTTCTTT.

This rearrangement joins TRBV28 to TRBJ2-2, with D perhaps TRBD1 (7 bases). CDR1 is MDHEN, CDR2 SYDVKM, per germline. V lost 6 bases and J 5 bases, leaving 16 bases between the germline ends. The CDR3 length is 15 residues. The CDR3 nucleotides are TGTGCCAGCAGGCCCAGGGGGGCGGGAACCGGGGAGCTGTTTTTT. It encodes CASRPRGAGTGELFF.

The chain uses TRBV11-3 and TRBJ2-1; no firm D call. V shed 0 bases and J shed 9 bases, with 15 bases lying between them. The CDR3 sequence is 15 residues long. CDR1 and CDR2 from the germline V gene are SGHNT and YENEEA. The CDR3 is CASSLDPSSSTEQFF. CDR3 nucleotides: TGTGCCAGCAGCTTAGATCCGTCTTCATCCACTGAGCAGTTCTTC.

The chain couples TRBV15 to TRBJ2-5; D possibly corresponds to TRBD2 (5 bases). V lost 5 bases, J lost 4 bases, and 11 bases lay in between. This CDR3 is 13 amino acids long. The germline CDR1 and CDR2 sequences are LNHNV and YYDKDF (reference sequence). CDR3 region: CATSPLEGETQYF. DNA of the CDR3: TGTGCCACCAGCCCCCTTGAGGGAGAGACCCAGTACTTC.

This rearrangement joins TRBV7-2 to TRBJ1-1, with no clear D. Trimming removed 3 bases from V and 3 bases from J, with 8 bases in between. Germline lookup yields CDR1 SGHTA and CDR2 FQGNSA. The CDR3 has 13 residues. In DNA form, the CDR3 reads TGTGCCAGCAGCTTCCCGCCGCACACTGAAGCTTTCTTT. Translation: CASSFPPHTEAFF.

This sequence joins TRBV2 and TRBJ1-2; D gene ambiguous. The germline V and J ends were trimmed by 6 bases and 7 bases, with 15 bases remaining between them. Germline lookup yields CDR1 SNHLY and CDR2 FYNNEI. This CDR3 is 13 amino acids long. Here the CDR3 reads CASSPDIGGGYTF. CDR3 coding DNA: TGTGCCAGCAGCCCCGACATAGGAGGTGGCTACACCTTC. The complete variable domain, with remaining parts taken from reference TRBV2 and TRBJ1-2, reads EPEVTQTPSHQVTQMGQEVILRCVPISNHLYFYWYRQILGQKVEFLVSFYNNEISEKSEIFDDQFSVERPDGSNFTLKIRSTKLEDSAMYFCASSPDIGGGYTFGSGTRLTVV.

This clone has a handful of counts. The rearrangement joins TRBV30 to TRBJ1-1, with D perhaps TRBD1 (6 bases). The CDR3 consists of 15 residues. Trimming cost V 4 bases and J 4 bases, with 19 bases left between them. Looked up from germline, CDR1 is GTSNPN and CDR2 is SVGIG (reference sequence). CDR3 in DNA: TGTGCCTGGACCTCAATGGCAGGGGTTCGCACTGAAGCTTTCTTT. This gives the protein CAWTSMAGVRTEAFF.

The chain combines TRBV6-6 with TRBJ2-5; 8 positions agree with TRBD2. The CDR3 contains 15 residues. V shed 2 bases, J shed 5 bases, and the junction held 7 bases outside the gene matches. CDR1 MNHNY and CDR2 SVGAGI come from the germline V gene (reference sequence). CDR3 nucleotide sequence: TGTGCCAGCAGTTACAGCGGGAGCGGGTCGGAGACCCAGTACTTC. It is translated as CASSYSGSGSETQYF.

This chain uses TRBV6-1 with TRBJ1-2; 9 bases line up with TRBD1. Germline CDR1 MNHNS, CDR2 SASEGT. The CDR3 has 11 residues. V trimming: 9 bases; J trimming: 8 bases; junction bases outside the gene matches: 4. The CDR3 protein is CASTGGHGYTF. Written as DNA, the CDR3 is TGTGCCAGTACAGGGGGCCACGGCTACACCTTC.

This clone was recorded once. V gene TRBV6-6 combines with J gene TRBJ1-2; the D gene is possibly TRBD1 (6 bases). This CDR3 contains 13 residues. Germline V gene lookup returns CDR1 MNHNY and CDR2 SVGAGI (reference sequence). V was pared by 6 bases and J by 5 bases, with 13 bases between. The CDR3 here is CASSVDSYYGYTF. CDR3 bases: TGTGCCAGCAGCGTGGACAGCTATTATGGCTACACCTTC.

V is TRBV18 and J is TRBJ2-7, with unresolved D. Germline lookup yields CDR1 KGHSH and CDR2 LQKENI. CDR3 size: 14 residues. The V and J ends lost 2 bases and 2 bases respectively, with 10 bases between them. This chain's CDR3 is CASSPSSRTYEQYV. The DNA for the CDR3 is TGTGCCAGCTCACCATCTTCACGTACCTACGAGCAGTACGTC.

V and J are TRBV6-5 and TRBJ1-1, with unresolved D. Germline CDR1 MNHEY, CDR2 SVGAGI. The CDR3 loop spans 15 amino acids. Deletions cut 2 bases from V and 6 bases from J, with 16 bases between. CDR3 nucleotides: TGTGCCAGCAGTTACGGCGAACGTCCGTCTTCTGAAGCTTTCTTT. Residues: CASSYGERPSSEAFF.

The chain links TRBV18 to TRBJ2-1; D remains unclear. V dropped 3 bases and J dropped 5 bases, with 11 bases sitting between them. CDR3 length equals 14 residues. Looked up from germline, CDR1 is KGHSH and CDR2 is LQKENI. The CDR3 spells CASSPLGSNNEQFF. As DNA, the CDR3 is TGTGCCAGCTCACCTTTGGGCAGTAACAATGAGCAGTTCTTC.

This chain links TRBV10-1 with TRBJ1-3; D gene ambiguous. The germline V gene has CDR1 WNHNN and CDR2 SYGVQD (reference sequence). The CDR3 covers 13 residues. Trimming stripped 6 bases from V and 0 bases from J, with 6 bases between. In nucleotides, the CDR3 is TGCGCCAGCAGCGTGAGCTCTGGAAACACCATATATTTT. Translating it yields CASSVSSGNTIYF.

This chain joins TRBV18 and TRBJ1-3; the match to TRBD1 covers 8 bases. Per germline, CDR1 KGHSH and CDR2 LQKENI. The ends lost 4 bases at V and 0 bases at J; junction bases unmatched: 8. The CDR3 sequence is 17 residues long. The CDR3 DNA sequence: TGTGCCAGCTCACTTAGGACAGGGAAGAGCTCTGGAAACACCATATATTTT. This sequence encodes CASSLRTGKSSGNTIYF.

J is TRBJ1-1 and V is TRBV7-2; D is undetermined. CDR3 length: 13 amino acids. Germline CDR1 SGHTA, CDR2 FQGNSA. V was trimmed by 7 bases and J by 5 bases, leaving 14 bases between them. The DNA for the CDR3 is TGTGCCAGCAACAGTGGGTGGCGAACTGAAGCTTTCTTT. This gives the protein CASNSGWRTEAFF.

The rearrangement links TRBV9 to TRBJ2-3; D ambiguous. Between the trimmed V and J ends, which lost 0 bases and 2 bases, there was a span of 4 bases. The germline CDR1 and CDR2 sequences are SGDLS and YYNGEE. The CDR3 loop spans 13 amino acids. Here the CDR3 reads CASSVATTDTQYF. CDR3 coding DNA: TGTGCCAGCAGCGTAGCTACCACAGATACGCAGTATTTT.